The 19 T cell receptor beta chains below were found in one sample sequenced in a study of identical twins. TCRdb itself ran the 5' RACE reads through MiXCR, one entry per CDR3 protein. This table holds some 1,600,000 distinct CDR3 sequences, 25% to 35% found once. Sequencing was done on a sample of cord blood. Receptors were obtained from a newborn girl in good health.

The gene calls are TRBV7-2 and TRBJ2-1; 8 bases are shared with TRBD2. Germline V gives CDR1 SGHTA, CDR2 FQGNSA. CDR3 length: 17 residues. Trimming cost V 5 bases and J 2 bases; bases outside gene matches: 11. The CDR3 is CASSAASLAGTYNEQFF. CDR3 in DNA: TGTGCCAGCAGCGCCGCCTCCCTAGCGGGCACCTACAATGAGCAGTTCTTC.

The chain employs TRBV6-5 and TRBJ2-1; weak D call: TRBD1 (5 bases). This CDR3 region has 12 residues. CDR1 and CDR2 (germline): MNHEY, SVGAGI. The V and J ends lost 10 bases and 3 bases respectively, with 10 bases between them. CDR3 region: CATLDSYNEQFF. For the CDR3, the DNA is TGTGCCACCCTTGACAGCTACAATGAGCAGTTCTTC.

The rearrangement links TRBV4-2 to TRBJ2-1; TRBD2 agrees at 10 bases. The CDR3 loop spans 15 amino acids. Trimming at V came to 2 bases and at J to 7 bases, leaving 5 bases not matched to a gene. From germline, CDR1 is LGHNA and CDR2 YNFKEQ. CDR3 loop: CASSQSGRAGNEQFF. In DNA, the CDR3 is TGTGCCAGCAGCCAAAGCGGGAGGGCCGGTAATGAGCAGTTCTTC.

The chain uses TRBV7-9 and TRBJ2-2, with TRBD2 matching 10 bases. In germline, CDR1 is SEHNR, CDR2 FQNEAQ (reference sequence). The trim removed 5 bases at V and 6 bases at J, leaving 18 bases unmatched. The CDR3 is 19 amino acids. This CDR3 reads CASSPARTSGSVAPGELFF. CDR3 nucleotide sequence: TGTGCCAGCAGCCCTGCTCGGACTAGCGGTTCCGTAGCTCCCGGGGAGCTGTTTTTT.

Of note for this clonotype: An end of the junction does not agree with germline; a read error may underlie this. The chain is built from TRBV10-3 and TRBJ2-3; D tentatively reads TRBD1 or TRBD2 (6 bases each). CDR1 ENHRY and CDR2 SYGVKD come from the germline V gene. CDR3 length: 14 amino acids. The CDR3 spells CAIGEGGNTDTQYF. The CDR3 bases are TGTGCCATCGGTGAGGGGGGCAACACAGATACGCAGTATTTT.

This chain uses TRBV7-9 with TRBJ2-1; 14 bases fit TRBD2. There are 12 residues in the CDR3. In germline, CDR1 is SEHNR, CDR2 FQNEAQ (reference sequence). The ends lost 8 bases at V and 14 bases at J; junction bases unmatched: 5. CDR3 in DNA: TGTGCCAGCGGACTAGCGGGAGGAGCGGAGTTCTTC. Translation gives CASGLAGGAEFF.

This clonotype was observed many times. The chain employs TRBV27 and TRBJ2-7; 11 bases are shared with TRBD2. The junction had 7 bases not matched to a gene; V was cut back by 5 bases and J by 4 bases. CDR3 length: 15 amino acids. In germline, CDR1 is MNHEY, CDR2 SMNVEV (reference sequence). CDR3 sequence: CASSPLAGGPYEQYF. The CDR3 DNA follows: TGTGCCAGCAGTCCTTTAGCGGGAGGGCCGTACGAGCAGTACTTC.

The CDR3 protein is CASSQGTGRRIYTF. The CDR3 DNA reads TGTGCCAGCAGCCAAGGAACGGGGCGCAGGATCTACACCTTC. The chain joins TRBV4-2 to TRBJ1-2; possible D gene TRBD1, 5 bases. The CDR3 loop spans 14 amino acids. The germline V gene encodes CDR1 LGHNA and CDR2 YNFKEQ. The ends were cut back, 1 base at V and 10 bases at J, with 16 bases in the middle.

This clonotype was picked up a small number of times. The V gene is TRBV7-2, the J gene TRBJ2-7; TRBD1 might be the D (6 bases). The CDR3 is made up of 14 amino acids. The V end was cut by 2 bases, the J end by 3 bases, with 11 bases between. CDR1 is SGHTA and CDR2 is FQGNSA in the germline V gene. DNA for the CDR3: TGTGCCAGCAGCTTACTTGTCAGGGGCTACGAGCAGTACTTC. Encoded protein: CASSLLVRGYEQYF.

The chain uses TRBV29-1 and TRBJ2-5; 11 bases match TRBD1. CDR1 is SQVTM and CDR2 is ANQGSEA in the germline V gene. The CDR3 totals 15 residues. V was clipped by 3 bases and J by 11 bases; unmatched bases: 14. CDR3 in DNA: TGCAGCGTTGAGACTGGGACAGGGGGGCTCTATGAGCAGTACTTC. Its protein is CSVETGTGGLYEQYF.

This clonotype occurred a few times. This chain joins TRBV11-2 and TRBJ2-3; 11 bases match TRBD2. The CDR3 contains 17 residues. Germline V lookup: CDR1 SGHAT, CDR2 FQNNGV. Losses at the gene ends were 2 bases for V and 5 bases for J; bases not matched to a gene: 9. The CDR3 bases are TGTGCCAGCAGCTTAAGGGTTAGCGGGAGGGCAGGAGATACGCAGTATTTT. Translated: CASSLRVSGRAGDTQYF.

V is TRBV6-5 and J is TRBJ1-2; 7 bases match TRBD1. The CDR3 covers 13 residues. Germline V CDR1 and CDR2: MNHEY, SVGAGI. V lost 3 bases to trimming and J lost 6 bases; unmatched junction nucleotides: 4. CDR3: CASSYGGQHGYTF. The CDR3 DNA follows: TGTGCCAGCAGTTATGGGGGACAGCATGGCTACACCTTC.

This rearrangement joins TRBV18 to TRBJ1-2; 7 nucleotides line up with TRBD1. The V and J ends lost 8 bases and 0 bases, in that order; junction bases with no gene match: 9. The CDR3 consists of 15 residues. The germline V gene has CDR1 KGHSH and CDR2 LQKENI. CDR3 sequence (DNA): TGTGCCAGCAGCCCGACGGACAGGCCTAACTATGGCTACACCTTC. Translated, it gives CASSPTDRPNYGYTF.

This chain links TRBV2 with TRBJ2-3; a possible D gene is TRBD1 (5 bases). This CDR3 comprises 15 residues. Per the germline V gene, CDR1 is SNHLY and CDR2 is FYNNEI. V was cut by 5 bases and J by 4 bases, with 16 bases left in between. CDR3 coding DNA: TGTGCCAGCAGTTTAATCCAGGGAACCCCAGATACGCAGTATTTT. It specifies CASSLIQGTPDTQYF.

This clonotype has only a few counts. The chain couples TRBV3-1 to TRBJ2-7, with D unresolved. Trimming left V 0 bases short and J 6 bases short, with 6 bases between. The CDR3 totals 12 residues. The germline gives CDR1 LGHDT, CDR2 YNNKEL (reference sequence). CDR3 amino acids: CASSQDLREQYF. In nucleotides, the CDR3 is TGTGCCAGCAGCCAAGATCTGCGCGAGCAGTACTTC.

This clonotype was counted only a few times. The rearrangement joins TRBV7-2 to TRBJ2-7; TRBD1 agrees at 7 bases. V lost 2 bases to trimming and J lost 2 bases; unmatched junction nucleotides: 3. CDR1 SGHTA and CDR2 FQGNSA come from the germline V gene. The CDR3 length is 14 residues. This chain's CDR3 is CASSLMRGPYEQYF. In DNA, the CDR3 is TGTGCCAGCAGCTTAATGAGGGGGCCCTACGAGCAGTACTTC. Combining the CDR3 with reference TRBV7-2 and TRBJ2-7 gives the whole variable domain GAGVSQSPSNKVTEKGKDVELRCDPISGHTALYWYRQSLGQGLEFLIYFQGNSAPDKSGLPSDRFSAERTGGSVSTLTIQRTQQEDSAVYLCASSLMRGPYEQYFGPGTRLTVT.

The chain recombines TRBV21-1 with TRBJ2-5; the table's D call TRBD1 went unverified against the DNA. TRBV21-1 is shown as a pseudogene. The CDR3 length is 15 residues. CDR3 sequence: CASSKPDRGQETQYF. CDR3 sequence (DNA): TGTGCCAGCAGCAAACCCGACAGGGGCCAAGAGACCCAGTACTTC.

This clonotype was seen more than once but under ten times. This chain uses TRBV20-1 with TRBJ2-7; TRBD2 matches 7 bases. Germline CDR1 reads DFQATT; CDR2 reads SNEGSKA (reference sequence). J gave up 1 base and V 0 bases, and 6 bases lay outside the gene matches. This CDR3 is 15 amino acids long. The DNA of the CDR3 is TGCAGTGCTAGAGATGGTAGCGGGCCTTCCTACGAGCAGTACTTC. Its translation is CSARDGSGPSYEQYF.

This chain links TRBV10-3 with TRBJ1-1; the D gene is possibly TRBD1 (5 bases). V was cut by 4 bases and J by 3 bases, with 12 bases left in between. The germline V gene encodes CDR1 ENHRY and CDR2 SYGVKD. This CDR3 contains 14 residues. In DNA form, the CDR3 reads TGTGCCATCAGTGTAGTAGGGGTGGACACTGAAGCTTTCTTT. Amino acids: CAISVVGVDTEAFF.